The 19 T cell receptor beta chains listed next were all sequenced from one sample in a study of blood T cells in healthy people across ages. A second PCR, run for 7 to 11 cycles, used a sample-barcoded 5' primer plus a J-beta primer mix. Each CDR3 protein is one row after TCRdb ran MiXCR on the 5' RACE reads. The sample lists 500,000 to 550,000 distinct CDR3 sequences, about 25% occurring once. These data were also reused for a study on T cells of mothers and their children.

Sequenced sample: blood. The receptors derive from a boy under 18 in good health.

The genes are TRBV4-3 and TRBJ1-1; D gene unclear. The CDR3 extends over 14 amino acids. CDR1 LGHNA and CDR2 YSLEER come from the germline V gene. V dropped 0 bases and J dropped 1 base, with 6 bases sitting between them. This CDR3 reads CASSQDKGNTEAFF. In DNA, the CDR3 is TGCGCCAGCAGCCAAGATAAGGGGAACACTGAAGCTTTCTTT.

This clonotype was counted only a few times. In DNA form, the CDR3 reads TGCAGCGTTGAAGAAAGGACGAACACCCGGAACACAGATACGCAGTATTTT. Translating it yields CSVEERTNTRNTDTQYF. This chain links TRBV29-1 with TRBJ2-3, with D unresolved. The CDR3 consists of 17 residues. With 0 bases removed from V and 2 bases from J, the gap between germline ends came to 18 bases. Germline CDR1 SQVTM, CDR2 ANQGSEA.

DNA for the CDR3: TGCAGTGCGTCCCCCGGGACGACAAATGAAAAACTGTTTTTT. Its protein is CSASPGTTNEKLFF. V gene TRBV20-1 combines with J gene TRBJ1-4; tentative D call: TRBD1 (5 bases). With 6 bases removed from V and 5 bases from J, the gap between germline ends came to 16 bases. CDR3 length: 14 residues. Germline V lookup: CDR1 DFQATT, CDR2 SNEGSKA (reference sequence).

The table lists this clonotype with a few counts. This sequence joins TRBV3-1 and TRBJ1-2, with a possible D match to TRBD1 (6 bases). V lost 4 bases and J 4 bases, leaving 25 bases between the germline ends. The V gene's germline CDR1 is LGHDT and CDR2 YNNKEL (reference sequence). The CDR3 length is 18 residues. The CDR3 reads CASSPFWDPGARVYGYTF. In DNA form, the CDR3 reads TGTGCCAGCAGCCCTTTCTGGGACCCAGGGGCACGTGTCTATGGCTACACCTTC.

The chain links TRBV7-2 to TRBJ2-4; tentative D call: TRBD2 (6 bases). Germline CDR1 SGHTA, CDR2 FQGNSA. V was cut by 6 bases and J by 6 bases, with 12 bases left in between. CDR3 length: 13 amino acids. CDR3 amino acids: CASRSSDLNIQYF. The CDR3 DNA is TGTGCCAGCAGGTCTAGCGACCTAAACATTCAGTACTTC.

V and J are TRBV4-3 and TRBJ2-1; TRBD2 aligns across 9 bases. The CDR3 sequence is 20 residues long. With 0 bases clipped from V and 6 bases from J, the junction kept 18 bases outside the gene matches. Germline V lookup: CDR1 LGHNA, CDR2 YSLEER. DNA for the CDR3: TGCGCCAGCAGCCAAGAAGTATTGAATACGCGGGAGGGCCCAACCAATGAGCAGTTCTTC. It translates to CASSQEVLNTREGPTNEQFF.

The rearrangement links TRBV29-1 to TRBJ1-1; tentative D call: TRBD1 (5 bases). The CDR3 consists of 12 residues. Trimming cost V 7 bases and J 4 bases, with 13 bases left between them. Germline-derived CDR1 and CDR2 are SQVTM and ANQGSEA. The CDR3: CSAATGLTEAFF. CDR3 sequence (DNA): TGCAGCGCGGCCACGGGGCTCACTGAAGCTTTCTTT.

Here the CDR3 DNA reads TGTGCCAGCAAGTCTACAGGTTTTAATGAAAAACTGTTTTTT. Translated, it gives CASKSTGFNEKLFF. V and J are TRBV28 and TRBJ1-4; D might be TRBD1 (5 bases). The length of the CDR3 is 14 residues. Germline CDR1 and CDR2: MDHEN and SYDVKM. Trimming took 7 bases from V and 4 from J, leaving 13 bases between them.

This clonotype was seen only a few times. This chain connects TRBV5-6 to TRBJ1-1; maybe TRBD1 (5 bases). V was shortened by 4 bases and J by 11 bases, with 18 bases between the two germline ends. This CDR3 is built from 13 residues. Germline V gene lookup returns CDR1 SGHDT and CDR2 YYEEEE. Here the CDR3 reads CASSPPTGLVAFF. CDR3 coding DNA: TGTGCCAGCAGCCCGCCCACGGGGCTCGTTGCTTTCTTT.

This clonotype appeared a few times. The genes are TRBV6-2 or TRBV6-3 and TRBJ2-4, with D unclear. There are 14 residues in the CDR3. Germline loops: CDR1 MNHEY, CDR2 SVGEGT. Trimming stripped 7 bases from V and 5 bases from J, with 15 bases between. The CDR3 nucleotides are TGTGCCAGCACCCTGGACCCGGTCGAAAACATTCAGTACTTC. As protein: CASTLDPVENIQYF.

The V call is TRBV28, the J call TRBJ2-5; 7 positions agree with TRBD2. CDR1 is MDHEN, CDR2 SYDVKM, per germline. V lost 3 bases, J lost 4 bases, and 14 bases stayed unmatched. This CDR3 comprises 17 residues. CDR3 coding DNA: TGTGCCAGCAGTTTTCGCGTCGGCCTAGCGGTGGGAGAGACCCAGTACTTC. Protein: CASSFRVGLAVGETQYF.

The chain employs TRBV27 and TRBJ2-5, with TRBD1 matching 12 bases. This CDR3 comprises 15 residues. V gave up 5 bases and J gave up 11 bases; unmatched junction bases: 12. CDR1 is MNHEY and CDR2 is SMNVEV in the germline V gene (reference sequence). The chain's CDR3 is CASSLTGTGGYKQYF. Here the CDR3 DNA reads TGTGCCAGCAGTCTTACCGGGACAGGGGGCTACAAGCAGTACTTC.

This clonotype was recorded a few times. The chain couples TRBV25-1 to TRBJ1-6; D is unresolved. CDR1 and CDR2 from the germline V gene are MGHDK and SYGVNS. CDR3 length: 14 amino acids. V dropped 6 bases and J dropped 5 bases, with 11 bases sitting between them. The CDR3 nucleotides read TGTGCCAGCAGCCCGGAAGGAGATAATTCACCCCTCCACTTT. This encodes CASSPEGDNSPLHF.

At least ten counts were recorded for this clonotype. V gene TRBV5-1 combines with J gene TRBJ2-7; 11 nucleotides align to TRBD2. Germline V gives CDR1 SGHRS, CDR2 YFSETQ. The trim removed 4 bases at V and 1 base at J, leaving 10 bases unmatched. The CDR3 sequence is 17 residues long. This CDR3 is CASSPSSGTSGSYEQYF. The CDR3 DNA is TGCGCCAGCAGCCCAAGCTCCGGGACTAGCGGTTCCTACGAGCAGTACTTC.

In its sample, this clonotype was seen many times. The chain links TRBV6-4 to TRBJ2-3; 8 bases are a match to TRBD2. Germline lookup yields CDR1 MRHNA and CDR2 SNTAGT. The V and J ends lost 0 bases and 1 base, in that order; junction bases with no gene match: 0. This CDR3 region has 15 residues. As DNA, the CDR3 is TGTGCCAGCAGTGACTCGCGGGGGGGCACAGATACGCAGTATTTT. It codes for CASSDSRGGTDTQYF.

The chain employs TRBV6-2 or TRBV6-3 and TRBJ2-1; D uncertain. V was clipped by 3 bases and J by 2 bases, with 8 bases between them. Germline V gives CDR1 MNHEY, CDR2 SVGEGT. This CDR3 comprises 14 residues. Written as DNA, the CDR3 is TGTGCCAGCAGTTATCTCGGGCCCTACAATGAGCAGTTCTTC. Encoded protein: CASSYLGPYNEQFF.

V is TRBV2 and J is TRBJ2-7, with TRBD1 identical over 7 bases. The J segment lost 5 bases and the V segment lost 4 bases, leaving 5 bases of the junction unmatched. Germline CDR1 SNHLY, CDR2 FYNNEI. The CDR3 length is 13 residues. CDR3 DNA: TGTGCCAGCAGTGGAGACAGGGTTGACGAGCAGTACTTC. This translates into CASSGDRVDEQYF.

CDR3 sequence: CAISVTGKENGYTF. The CDR3 nucleotides are TGTGCCATCAGTGTGACAGGGAAGGAGAATGGCTACACCTTC. This chain links TRBV10-3 with TRBJ1-2; TRBD1 agrees at 7 bases. V lost 4 bases to trimming and J lost 6 bases; unmatched junction nucleotides: 8. The germline gives CDR1 ENHRY, CDR2 SYGVKD. The CDR3 has 14 amino acids.

This clonotype was seen only a few times. The rearrangement joins TRBV3-1 to TRBJ1-3; unclear D gene. Deletions cut 4 bases from V and 3 bases from J, with 10 bases between. The CDR3 sequence is 14 residues long. Germline V gene data show CDR1 as LGHDT and CDR2 as YNNKEL (reference sequence). In DNA, the CDR3 is TGTGCCAGCAGCCGGCTTTCAGGTGGAAACACCATATATTTT. Encoded protein: CASSRLSGGNTIYF.